Shown below are 15 T cell receptor beta chains from a single sample sequenced in a study of blood T cell repertoires in COVID-19. Here immunoSEQ multiplex PCR was the method, and the copy in TCRdb shows in-frame clones only, minus some. The sample has around 100,000 clones, less than 95% seen once. Sequenced: peripheral blood. Receptors were obtained from a man aged 50 or older with acute or convalescent COVID-19.

The chain combines TRBV5-1 with TRBJ2-4; weak D call: TRBD1 (5 bases). Trimming stripped 0 bases from V and 5 bases from J, with 9 bases between. Germline V gene sequence: CDR1 SGHRS, CDR2 YFSETQ. This CDR3 has 14 residues. CDR3 sequence reads: CASSLAGIENIQYF. CDR3 sequence (DNA): TGCGCCAGCAGCTTGGCAGGGATCGAAAACATTCAGTACTTC.

Concerning this clone itself: Other DNA sequences in this sample translate to the same CDR3. The chain uses TRBV13 and TRBJ2-2; D not certain. This CDR3 comprises 14 residues. The V end was cut by 0 bases, the J end by 4 bases, with 6 bases between. Germline CDR1 is PRHDT and CDR2 is FYEKMQ (reference sequence). CDR3 sequence: CASSLGRSTGELFF. CDR3 in DNA: TGTGCCAGCAGCTTAGGCAGGTCCACCGGGGAGCTGTTTTTT.

This sequence joins TRBV11-3 and TRBJ1-4; perhaps TRBD1 as D (5 bases). Germline CDR1 and CDR2: SGHNT and YENEEA. Trimming removed 4 bases at V and 3 bases at J, with 12 bases between. There are 15 residues in the CDR3. DNA for the CDR3: TGTGCCAGCAGCTCGCCCGGGGGACCTAATGAAAAACTGTTTTTT. Translating gives CASSSPGGPNEKLFF.

V gene TRBV6-5 combines with J gene TRBJ2-7; 7 bases are shared with TRBD1. This CDR3 is 15 amino acids long. Germline CDR1 MNHEY, CDR2 SVGAGI. V lost 7 bases to trimming and J lost 7 bases; unmatched junction nucleotides: 16. The CDR3 nucleotides are TGTGCCAGCACCCGAAATCCCGACAGGGTGGATGAGCAGTACTTC. It specifies CASTRNPDRVDEQYF.

This clone occurred once. The chain is built from TRBV6-5 and TRBJ2-7; TRBD2 aligns across 7 bases. CDR3 length equals 13 residues. V dropped 8 bases and J dropped 3; count of bases not matched to a gene: 7. CDR1 is MNHEY and CDR2 is SVGAGI in the germline V gene. CDR3 DNA: TGTGCCAGCGGGCTAGCGGAATACTACGAGCAGTACTTC. Translated: CASGLAEYYEQYF.

The J gene is TRBJ2-3, the V gene TRBV24-1, with 7 bases matching TRBD2. The V gene end was trimmed by 5 bases and the J gene end by 1 base; junction bases not matched to a gene: 5. This CDR3 is built from 15 residues. CDR1 KGHDR and CDR2 SFDVKD come from the germline V gene. The CDR3 region is CATSAAGEGTDTQYF. In DNA, the CDR3 is TGTGCCACCAGTGCGGCGGGAGAGGGCACAGATACGCAGTATTTT.

The table lists this clone with a count of one. The genes are TRBV11-2 and TRBJ1-6; 8 bases fit TRBD1. Losses at the gene ends were 4 bases for V and 7 bases for J; bases not matched to a gene: 3. The germline CDR1 and CDR2 sequences are SGHAT and FQNNGV. The CDR3 contains 14 residues. CDR3: CASSWDRLNSPLHF. The CDR3 DNA reads TGTGCCAGCAGCTGGGACAGGTTGAATTCACCCCTCCACTTT.

The chain recombines TRBV6-1 with TRBJ2-3; possibly TRBD1 for D (5 bases). Trimming stripped 3 bases from V and 3 bases from J, with 13 bases between. The CDR3 contains 15 residues. CDR1 is MNHNS and CDR2 is SASEGT in the germline V gene. CDR3 protein: CASSDQAGWTDTQYF. The DNA for the CDR3 is TGTGCCAGCAGTGATCAGGCAGGGTGGACAGATACGCAGTATTTT.

This rearrangement joins TRBV27 to TRBJ1-6; D gene uncertain. V lost 6 bases and J lost 3, with 9 bases in between. CDR3 size: 14 residues. The germline V gene encodes CDR1 MNHEY and CDR2 SMNVEV (reference sequence). CDR3 loop: CASRRQVYNSPLHF. As DNA, the CDR3 is TGTGCCAGCAGACGACAAGTCTATAATTCACCCCTCCACTTT.

The chain recombines TRBV5-6 with TRBJ2-5, with a possible D match to TRBD1 (6 bases). The CDR3 consists of 13 residues. Germline loops: CDR1 SGHDT, CDR2 YYEEEE. The V and J ends lost 7 bases and 2 bases respectively, with 12 bases between them. In DNA, the CDR3 is TGTGCCAGCCGCGGACAGCAACAAGAGACCCAGTACTTC. This encodes CASRGQQQETQYF.

This chain links TRBV6-5 with TRBJ2-5, with 10 bases lining up with TRBD2. The CDR3 spans 14 residues. CDR1 MNHEY and CDR2 SVGAGI come from the germline V gene. V lost 8 bases and J lost 5; bases outside the gene matches: 8. CDR3 residues: CASSGLAGAETQYF. The DNA for the CDR3 is TGTGCCAGCTCCGGGCTAGCGGGAGCGGAGACCCAGTACTTC.

In DNA, the CDR3 is TGTGCCAGCAGTTCGATGGGGACAGGGGGCTTGTCTGGGGCCAACGTCCTGACTTTC. This sequence encodes CASSSMGTGGLSGANVLTF. This chain links TRBV6-2 or TRBV6-3 with TRBJ2-6, with TRBD1 identical over 12 bases. The V and J ends lost 4 bases and 1 base, in that order; junction bases with no gene match: 8. The CDR3 has 19 amino acids. Germline values: CDR1 MNHEY, CDR2 SVGEGT.

DNA of the CDR3: TGCGCCAGCAGCCTCTCGAGTATTCCCTACGAGCAGTACTTC. It encodes CASSLSSIPYEQYF. The V and J genes are TRBV5-1 and TRBJ2-7; no definite D call. The length of the CDR3 is 14 residues. Deletions cut 4 bases from V and 2 bases from J, with 13 bases between. The V gene's germline CDR1 is SGHRS and CDR2 YFSETQ.

The chain carries TRBV5-1 and TRBJ1-2, with TRBD1 matching 12 bases. Germline-derived CDR1 and CDR2 are SGHRS and YFSETQ. This CDR3 is built from 18 residues. Losses at the gene ends were 5 bases for V and 7 bases for J; bases not matched to a gene: 18. The CDR3, as DNA: TGCGCCAGCAGGACGAATCCTGGGACAGGGGGCTTCGGATCTGGCTACACCTTC. This gives the protein CASRTNPGTGGFGSGYTF.

The chain employs TRBV27 and TRBJ1-2; 7 nucleotides align to TRBD1. V was pared by 5 bases and J by 3 bases, with 3 bases of the junction left unmatched. The germline V gene encodes CDR1 MNHEY and CDR2 SMNVEV (reference sequence). CDR3 length: 13 amino acids. Here the CDR3 reads CASSPQGYYGYTF. Written as DNA, the CDR3 is TGTGCCAGCAGTCCACAGGGGTACTATGGCTACACCTTC.